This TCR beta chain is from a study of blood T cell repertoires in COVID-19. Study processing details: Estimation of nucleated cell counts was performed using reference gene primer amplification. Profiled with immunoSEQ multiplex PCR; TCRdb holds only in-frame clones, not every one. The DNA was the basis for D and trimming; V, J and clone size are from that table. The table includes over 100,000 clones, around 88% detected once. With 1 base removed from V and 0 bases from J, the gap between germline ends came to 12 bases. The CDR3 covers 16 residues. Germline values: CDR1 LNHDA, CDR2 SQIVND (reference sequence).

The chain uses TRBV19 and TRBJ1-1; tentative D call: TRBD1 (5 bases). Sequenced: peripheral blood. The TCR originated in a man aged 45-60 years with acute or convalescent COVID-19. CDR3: CASSIGRGPMNTEAFF. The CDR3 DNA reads TGTGCCAGTAGTATAGGAAGGGGCCCCATGAACACTGAAGCTTTCTTT.